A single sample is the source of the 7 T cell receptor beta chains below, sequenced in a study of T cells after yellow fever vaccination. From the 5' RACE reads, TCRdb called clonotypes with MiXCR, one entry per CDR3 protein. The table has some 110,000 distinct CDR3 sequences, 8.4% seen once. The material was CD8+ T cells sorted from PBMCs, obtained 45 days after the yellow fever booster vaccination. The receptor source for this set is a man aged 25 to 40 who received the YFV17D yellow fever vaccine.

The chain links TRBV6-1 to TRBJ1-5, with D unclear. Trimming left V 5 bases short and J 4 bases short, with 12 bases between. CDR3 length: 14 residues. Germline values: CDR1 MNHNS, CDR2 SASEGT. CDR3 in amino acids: CASSPGPGNQPQHF. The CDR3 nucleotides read TGTGCCAGCAGTCCTGGACCCGGGAATCAGCCCCAGCATTTT.

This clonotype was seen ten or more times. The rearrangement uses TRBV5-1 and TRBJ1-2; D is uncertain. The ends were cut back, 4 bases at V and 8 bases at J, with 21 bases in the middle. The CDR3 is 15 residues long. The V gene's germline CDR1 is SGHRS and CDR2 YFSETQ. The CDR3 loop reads CASSPAFGILDGYTF. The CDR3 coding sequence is TGCGCCAGCAGCCCCGCCTTTGGGATCCTAGACGGCTACACCTTC.

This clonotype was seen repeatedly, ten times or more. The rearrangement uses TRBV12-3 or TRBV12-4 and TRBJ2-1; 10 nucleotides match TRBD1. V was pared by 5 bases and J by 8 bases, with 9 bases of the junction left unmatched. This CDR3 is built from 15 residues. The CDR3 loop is CASSGDRGLGDEQFF. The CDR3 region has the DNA TGTGCCAGCAGTGGGGACAGGGGTCTTGGAGATGAGCAGTTCTTC.

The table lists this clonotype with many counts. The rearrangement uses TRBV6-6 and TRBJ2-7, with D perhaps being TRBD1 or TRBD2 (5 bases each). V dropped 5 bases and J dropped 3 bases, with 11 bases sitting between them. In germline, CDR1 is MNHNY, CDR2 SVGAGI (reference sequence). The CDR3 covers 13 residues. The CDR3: CASSVRDDYEQYF. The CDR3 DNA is TGTGCCAGCAGTGTCCGGGACGACTACGAGCAGTACTTC.

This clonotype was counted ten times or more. CDR3 loop: CAILSTSSYEQYF. The CDR3 DNA is TGTGCCATCCTATCAACCAGCTCCTACGAGCAGTACTTC. The chain recombines TRBV12-3 or TRBV12-4 with TRBJ2-7; unclear D gene. V was clipped by 10 bases and J by 0 bases, with 13 bases between them. There are 13 residues in the CDR3.

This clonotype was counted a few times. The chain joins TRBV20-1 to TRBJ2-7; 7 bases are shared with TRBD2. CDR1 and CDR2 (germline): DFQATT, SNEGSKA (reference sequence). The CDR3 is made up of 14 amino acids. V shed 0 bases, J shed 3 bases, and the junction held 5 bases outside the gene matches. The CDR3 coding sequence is TGCAGTGCTAGAGAGGGATCGGGGGGCTACGAGCAGTACTTC. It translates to CSAREGSGGYEQYF.

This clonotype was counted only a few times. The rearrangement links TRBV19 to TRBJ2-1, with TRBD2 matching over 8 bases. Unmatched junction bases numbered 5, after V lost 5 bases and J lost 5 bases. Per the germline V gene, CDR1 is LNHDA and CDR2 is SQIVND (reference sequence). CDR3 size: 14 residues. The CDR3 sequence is CASSLAGPNNEQFF. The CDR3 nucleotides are TGTGCCAGTAGTTTAGCGGGACCGAACAATGAGCAGTTCTTC.